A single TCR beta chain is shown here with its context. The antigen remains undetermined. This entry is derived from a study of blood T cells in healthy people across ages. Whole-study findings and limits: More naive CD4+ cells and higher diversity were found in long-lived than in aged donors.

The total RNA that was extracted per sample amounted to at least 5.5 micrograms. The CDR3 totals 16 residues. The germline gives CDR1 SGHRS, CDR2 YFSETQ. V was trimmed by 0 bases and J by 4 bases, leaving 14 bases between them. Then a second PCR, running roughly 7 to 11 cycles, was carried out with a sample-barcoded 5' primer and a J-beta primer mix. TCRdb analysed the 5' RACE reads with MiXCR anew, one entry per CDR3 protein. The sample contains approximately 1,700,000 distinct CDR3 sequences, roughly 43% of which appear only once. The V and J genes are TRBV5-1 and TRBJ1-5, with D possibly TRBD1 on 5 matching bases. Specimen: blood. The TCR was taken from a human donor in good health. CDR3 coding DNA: TGCGCCAGCAGCTTGGAACCCGACAGCCAAAATCAGCCCCAGCATTTT. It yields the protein CASSLEPDSQNQPQHF.